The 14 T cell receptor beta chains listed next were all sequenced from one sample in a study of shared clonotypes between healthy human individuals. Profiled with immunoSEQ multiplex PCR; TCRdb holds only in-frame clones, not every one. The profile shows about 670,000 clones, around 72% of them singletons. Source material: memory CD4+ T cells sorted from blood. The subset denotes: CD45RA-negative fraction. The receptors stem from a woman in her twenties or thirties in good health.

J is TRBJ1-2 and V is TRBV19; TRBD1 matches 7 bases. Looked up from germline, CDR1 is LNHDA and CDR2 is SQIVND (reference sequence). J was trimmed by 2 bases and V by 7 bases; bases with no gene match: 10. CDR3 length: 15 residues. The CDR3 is CASIRGGGANYGYTF. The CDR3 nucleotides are TGTGCCAGTATCCGAGGAGGGGGCGCGAACTATGGCTACACCTTC. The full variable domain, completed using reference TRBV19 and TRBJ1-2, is DGGITQSPKYLFRKEGQNVTLSCEQNLNHDAMYWYRQDPGQGLRLIYYSQIVNDFQKGDIAEGYSVSREKKESFPLTVTSAQKNPTAFYLCASIRGGGANYGYTFGSGTRLTVV.

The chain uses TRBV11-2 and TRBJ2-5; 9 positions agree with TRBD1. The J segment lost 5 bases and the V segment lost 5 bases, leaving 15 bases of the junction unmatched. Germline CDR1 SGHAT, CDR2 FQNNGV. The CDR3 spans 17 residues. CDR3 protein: CASSPPYSTGGEETQYF. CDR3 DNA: TGTGCCAGCAGCCCACCCTATTCGACAGGGGGGGAGGAGACCCAGTACTTC.

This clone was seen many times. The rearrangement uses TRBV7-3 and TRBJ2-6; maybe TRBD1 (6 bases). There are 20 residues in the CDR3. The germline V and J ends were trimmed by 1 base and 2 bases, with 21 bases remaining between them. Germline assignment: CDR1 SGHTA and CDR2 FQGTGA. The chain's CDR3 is CASSLRPSTGWFPGANVLTF. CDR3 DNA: TGTGCCAGCAGCTTAAGGCCGTCCACAGGGTGGTTCCCTGGGGCCAACGTCCTGACTTTC.

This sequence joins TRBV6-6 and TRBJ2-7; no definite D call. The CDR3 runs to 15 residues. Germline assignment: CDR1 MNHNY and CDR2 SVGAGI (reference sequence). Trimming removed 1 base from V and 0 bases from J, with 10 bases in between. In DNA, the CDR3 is TGTGCCAGCAGTTACTTGGCGGTGAGCTCCTACGAGCAGTACTTC. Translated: CASSYLAVSSYEQYF.

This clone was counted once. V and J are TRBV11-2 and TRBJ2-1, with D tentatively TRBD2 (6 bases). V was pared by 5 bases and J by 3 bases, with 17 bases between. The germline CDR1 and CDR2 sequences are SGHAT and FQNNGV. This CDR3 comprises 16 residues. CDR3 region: CASSATLEGNYNEQFF. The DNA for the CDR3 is TGTGCCAGCAGCGCGACCCTGGAGGGGAACTACAATGAGCAGTTCTTC.

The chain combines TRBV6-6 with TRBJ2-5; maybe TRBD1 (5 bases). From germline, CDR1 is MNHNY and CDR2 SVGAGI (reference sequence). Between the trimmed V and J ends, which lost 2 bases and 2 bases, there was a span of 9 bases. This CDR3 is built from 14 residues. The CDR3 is CASSYLGPQETQYF. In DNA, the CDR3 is TGTGCCAGCAGTTACCTGGGGCCTCAAGAGACCCAGTACTTC.

CDR3 in amino acids: CASRKEGGLAGSRQETQYF. CDR3 sequence (DNA): TGTGCCAGCAGAAAAGAGGGGGGACTAGCGGGTTCGAGACAAGAGACCCAGTACTTC. The chain recombines TRBV7-6 with TRBJ2-5; the match to TRBD2 covers 12 bases. Germline V lookup: CDR1 SGHVS, CDR2 FNYEAQ. The length of the CDR3 is 19 residues. V lost 6 bases and J lost 2; bases outside the gene matches: 16.

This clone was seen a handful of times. The CDR3 nucleotides are TGTGCCAGTACCATTGGGGCTGGCAGAAGACTCTCTGGGGCCAACGTCCTGACTTTC. Encoded protein: CASTIGAGRRLSGANVLTF. This rearrangement joins TRBV19 to TRBJ2-6; TRBD1 is a possible D gene (5 bases). The V end lost 7 bases, the J end lost 0 bases, and 22 bases lay between the germline ends. The CDR3 length is 19 residues. Looked up from germline, CDR1 is LNHDA and CDR2 is SQIVND (reference sequence).

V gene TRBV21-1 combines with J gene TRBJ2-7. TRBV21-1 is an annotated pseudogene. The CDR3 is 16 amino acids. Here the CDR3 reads CASSKTTSLKPYEQYF. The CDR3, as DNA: TGTGCCAGCAGCAAGACCACATCCCTTAAGCCCTACGAGCAGTACTTC.

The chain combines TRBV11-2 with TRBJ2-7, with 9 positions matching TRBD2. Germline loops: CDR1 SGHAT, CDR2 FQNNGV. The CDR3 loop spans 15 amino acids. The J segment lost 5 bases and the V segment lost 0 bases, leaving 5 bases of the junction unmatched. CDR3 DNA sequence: TGTGCCAGCAGCTTAGACGCGGGAGGGCCCAACGAGCAGTACTTC. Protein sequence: CASSLDAGGPNEQYF.

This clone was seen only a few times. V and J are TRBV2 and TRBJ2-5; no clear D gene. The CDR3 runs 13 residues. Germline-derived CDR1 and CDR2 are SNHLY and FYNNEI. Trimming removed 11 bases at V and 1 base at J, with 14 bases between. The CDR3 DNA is TGTGCCGCACACACGCAACCCCAAGAGACCCAGTACTTC. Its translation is CAAHTQPQETQYF.

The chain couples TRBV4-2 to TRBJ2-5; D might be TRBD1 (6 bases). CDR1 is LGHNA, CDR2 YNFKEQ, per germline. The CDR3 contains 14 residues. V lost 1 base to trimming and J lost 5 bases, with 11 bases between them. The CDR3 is CASSQGQAGETQYF. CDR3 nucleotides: TGTGCCAGCAGCCAAGGACAGGCCGGGGAGACCCAGTACTTC.

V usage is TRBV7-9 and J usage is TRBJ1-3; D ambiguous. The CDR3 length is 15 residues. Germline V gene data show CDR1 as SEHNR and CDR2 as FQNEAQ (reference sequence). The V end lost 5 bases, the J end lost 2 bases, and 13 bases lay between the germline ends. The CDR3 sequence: CASSPTQTPGNTIYF. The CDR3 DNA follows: TGTGCCAGCAGCCCCACACAAACCCCTGGAAACACCATATATTTT.

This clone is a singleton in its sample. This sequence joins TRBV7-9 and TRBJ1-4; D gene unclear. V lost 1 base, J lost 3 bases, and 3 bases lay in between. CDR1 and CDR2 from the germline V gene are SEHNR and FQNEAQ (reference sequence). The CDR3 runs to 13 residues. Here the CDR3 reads CASSLEANEKLFF. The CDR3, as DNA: TGTGCCAGCAGCTTAGAGGCTAATGAAAAACTGTTTTTT.